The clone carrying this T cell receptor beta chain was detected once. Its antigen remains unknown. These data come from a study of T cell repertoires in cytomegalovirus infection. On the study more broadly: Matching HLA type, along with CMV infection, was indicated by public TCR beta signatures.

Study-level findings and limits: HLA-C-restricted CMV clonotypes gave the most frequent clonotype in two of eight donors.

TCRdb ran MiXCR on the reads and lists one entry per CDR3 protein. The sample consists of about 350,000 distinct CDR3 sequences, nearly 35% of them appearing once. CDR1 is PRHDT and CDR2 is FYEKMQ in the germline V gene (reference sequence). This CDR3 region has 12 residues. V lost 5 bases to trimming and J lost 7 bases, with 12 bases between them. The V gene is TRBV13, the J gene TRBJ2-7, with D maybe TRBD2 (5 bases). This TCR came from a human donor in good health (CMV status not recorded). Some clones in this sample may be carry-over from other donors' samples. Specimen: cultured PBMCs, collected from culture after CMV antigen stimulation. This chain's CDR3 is CASSHPRGEQYF. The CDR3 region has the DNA TGTGCCAGCAGCCACCCCCGGGGAGAGCAGTACTTC.